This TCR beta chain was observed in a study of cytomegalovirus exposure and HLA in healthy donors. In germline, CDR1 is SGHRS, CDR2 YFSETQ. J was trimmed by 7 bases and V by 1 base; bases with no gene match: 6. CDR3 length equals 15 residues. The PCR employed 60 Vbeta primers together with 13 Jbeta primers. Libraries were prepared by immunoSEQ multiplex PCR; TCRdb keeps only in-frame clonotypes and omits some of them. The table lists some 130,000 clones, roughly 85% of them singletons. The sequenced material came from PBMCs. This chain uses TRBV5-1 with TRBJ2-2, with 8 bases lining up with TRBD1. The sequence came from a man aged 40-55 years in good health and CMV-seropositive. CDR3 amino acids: CASSLRQGAGGELFF. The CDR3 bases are TGCGCCAGCAGCTTGAGGCAGGGGGCTGGCGGGGAGCTGTTTTTT.